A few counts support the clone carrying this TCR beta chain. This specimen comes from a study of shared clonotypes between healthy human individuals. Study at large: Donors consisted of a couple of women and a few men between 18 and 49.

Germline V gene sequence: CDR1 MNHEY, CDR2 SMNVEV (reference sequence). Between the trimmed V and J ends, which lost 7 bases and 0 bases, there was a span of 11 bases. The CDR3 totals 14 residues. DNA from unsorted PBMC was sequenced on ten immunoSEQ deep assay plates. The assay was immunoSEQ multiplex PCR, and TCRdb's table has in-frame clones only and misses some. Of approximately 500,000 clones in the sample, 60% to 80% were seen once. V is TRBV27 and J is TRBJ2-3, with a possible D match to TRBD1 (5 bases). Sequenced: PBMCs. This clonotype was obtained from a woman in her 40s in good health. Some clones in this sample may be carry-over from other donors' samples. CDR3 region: CASKTSGSTDTQYF. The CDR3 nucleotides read TGTGCCAGCAAAACGTCAGGGAGCACAGATACGCAGTATTTT.